Many counts were recorded for the clone carrying this T cell receptor (beta chain). The antigen is undetermined. These data belong to a study of T cells in Graves' hyperthyroidism and ophthalmopathy. Broader study findings: The majority of expanded thyroid clonotypes above 0.001 also appeared in blood. Stable hyperthyroidism was separated from ophthalmopathy by a model based on 13 V-J features.

A patient was excluded if there was uncontrolled infection, other autoimmune disease, pregnancy or lactation. Diagnosing involved the use of clinical symptoms, serum thyroxine and TRAb, thyroid ultrasound and orbital computed tomography. TCR beta CDR3 regions were amplified from RNA transcripts. TCR CDR3 regions were first amplified by RT-PCR with HTBI primers. TCRdb reprocessed the multiplex PCR reads via MiXCR and lists one record per CDR3 protein. The sample shows approximately 200,000 distinct CDR3 sequences, approximately 20% of them seen only once. The trim removed 5 bases at V and 8 bases at J, leaving 8 bases unmatched. Germline V gene data show CDR1 as SGHKS and CDR2 as YYEKEE (reference sequence). This CDR3 is 15 amino acids long.

The sequenced sample was blood. This TCR came from a man aged 40-55 years with Graves' hyperthyroidism. The chain is built from TRBV5-5 and TRBJ2-1, with TRBD2 matching 12 bases. CDR3 protein: CASRFLAGGLYEQFF. DNA for the CDR3: TGTGCCAGCAGATTCCTAGCGGGGGGGCTCTATGAGCAGTTCTTC. The full variable domain, rest sourced from reference TRBV5-5 and TRBJ2-1, is DAGVTQSPTHLIKTRGQQVTLRCSPISGHKSVSWYQQVLGQGPQFIFQYYEKEERGRGNFPDRFSARQFPNYSSELNVNALLLGDSALYLCASRFLAGGLYEQFFGPGTRLTVL.